This T cell receptor (beta chain) stems from a study of T-cell reconstitution after alpha-beta-depleted transplantation in children. V shed 4 bases and J shed 7 bases, with 13 bases lying between them. This CDR3 has 13 amino acids. This clonotype was seen only a few times. Unique molecular identifiers were used to barcode this TCRbeta library. MiXCR, applied by TCRdb to the PCR reads, yields one record per CDR3 protein. The sample has about 230,000 distinct CDR3 sequences; roughly 10% are singletons. The sequence came from a child under two years old with acute myeloid leukemia, due to receive a stem cell transplant. This specimen was PBMCs, taken before TCRalphabeta/CD19-depleted stem cell transplant. V and J are TRBV12-3 or TRBV12-4 and TRBJ1-2; D gene unclear. In DNA, the CDR3 is TGTGCCAGCAGTTCAGATCACGGCAGTGGCTACACCTTC. It encodes CASSSDHGSGYTF.